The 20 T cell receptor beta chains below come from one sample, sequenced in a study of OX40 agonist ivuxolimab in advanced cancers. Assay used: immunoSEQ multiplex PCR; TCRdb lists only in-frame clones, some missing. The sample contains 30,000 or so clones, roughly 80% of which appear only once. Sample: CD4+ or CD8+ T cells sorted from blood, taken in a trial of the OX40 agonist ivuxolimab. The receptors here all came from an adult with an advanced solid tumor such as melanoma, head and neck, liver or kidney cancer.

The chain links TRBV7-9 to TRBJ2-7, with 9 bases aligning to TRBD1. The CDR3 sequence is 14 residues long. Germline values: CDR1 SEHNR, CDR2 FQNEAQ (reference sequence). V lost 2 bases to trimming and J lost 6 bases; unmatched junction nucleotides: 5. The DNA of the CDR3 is TGTGCCAGCAGCTTAAGGGACAGGGTGGTCGAGCAGTACTTC. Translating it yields CASSLRDRVVEQYF.

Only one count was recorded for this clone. CDR3 bases: TGTGCCAGCAGCTGGGGACAGGGTTGGGAGCAGTACTTC. Translating gives CASSWGQGWEQYF. The chain recombines TRBV5-5 with TRBJ2-7; 9 nucleotides match TRBD1. After removal of 3 bases from V and 7 bases from J, the junction contained 5 bases not matched to a gene. In germline, CDR1 is SGHKS, CDR2 YYEKEE (reference sequence). The CDR3 extends over 13 amino acids.

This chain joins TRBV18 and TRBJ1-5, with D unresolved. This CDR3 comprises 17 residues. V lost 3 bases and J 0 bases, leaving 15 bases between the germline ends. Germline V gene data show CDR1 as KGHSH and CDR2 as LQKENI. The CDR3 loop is CASSPQPIEYSNQPQHF. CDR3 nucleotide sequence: TGTGCCAGCTCACCTCAGCCCATTGAATATAGCAATCAGCCCCAGCATTTT.

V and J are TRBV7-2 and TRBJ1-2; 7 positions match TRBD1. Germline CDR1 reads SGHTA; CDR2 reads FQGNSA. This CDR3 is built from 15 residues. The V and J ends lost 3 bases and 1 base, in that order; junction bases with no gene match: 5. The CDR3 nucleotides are TGTGCCAGCAGCTTTCAGGGGGTCGGTAACTATGGCTACACCTTC. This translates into CASSFQGVGNYGYTF.

The CDR3 DNA is TGTGCCAGCAGCTGGAAGGGGTACAATCAGCCCCAGCATTTT. Translation gives CASSWKGYNQPQHF. The V and J genes are TRBV27 and TRBJ1-5, with D possibly matching TRBD1 (5 bases). Germline assignment: CDR1 MNHEY and CDR2 SMNVEV (reference sequence). The CDR3 is 14 residues long. Trimming pared 6 bases from V and 3 bases from J, leaving 12 bases between.

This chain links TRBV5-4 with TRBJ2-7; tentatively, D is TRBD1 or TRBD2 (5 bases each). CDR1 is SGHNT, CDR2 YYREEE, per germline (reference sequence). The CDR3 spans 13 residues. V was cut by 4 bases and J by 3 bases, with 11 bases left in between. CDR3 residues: CASSPGRNYEQYF. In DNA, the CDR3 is TGTGCCAGCAGCCCGGGACGGAACTACGAGCAGTACTTC.

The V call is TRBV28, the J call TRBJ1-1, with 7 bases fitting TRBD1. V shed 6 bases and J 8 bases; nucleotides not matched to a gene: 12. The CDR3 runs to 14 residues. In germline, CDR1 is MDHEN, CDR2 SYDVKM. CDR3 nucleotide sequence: TGTGCCAGCAGCCGAAAGGGACAGCGACTGGAAGCTTTCTTT. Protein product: CASSRKGQRLEAFF.

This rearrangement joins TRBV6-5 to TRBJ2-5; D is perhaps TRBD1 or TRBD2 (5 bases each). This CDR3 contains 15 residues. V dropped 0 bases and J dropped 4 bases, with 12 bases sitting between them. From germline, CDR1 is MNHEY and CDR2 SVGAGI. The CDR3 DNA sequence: TGTGCCAGCAGTTACTCCTGGATGGGACGAGAGACCCAGTACTTC. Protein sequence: CASSYSWMGRETQYF.

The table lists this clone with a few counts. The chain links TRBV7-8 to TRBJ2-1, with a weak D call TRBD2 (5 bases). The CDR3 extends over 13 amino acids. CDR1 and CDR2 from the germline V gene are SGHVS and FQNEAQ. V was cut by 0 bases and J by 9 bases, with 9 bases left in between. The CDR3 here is CASSLAKRAEQFF. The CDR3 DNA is TGTGCCAGCAGCTTAGCGAAGAGGGCTGAGCAGTTCTTC. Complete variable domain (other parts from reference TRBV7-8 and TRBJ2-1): GAGVSQSPRYKVAKRGQDVALRCDPISGHVSLFWYQQALGQGPEFLTYFQNEAQLDKSGLPSDRFFAERPEGSVSTLKIQRTQQEDSAVYLCASSLAKRAEQFFGPGTRLTVL.

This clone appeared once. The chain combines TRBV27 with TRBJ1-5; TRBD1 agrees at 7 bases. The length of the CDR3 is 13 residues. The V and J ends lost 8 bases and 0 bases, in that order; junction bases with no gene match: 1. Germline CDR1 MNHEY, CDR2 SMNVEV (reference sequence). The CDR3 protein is CASGTDSNQPQHF. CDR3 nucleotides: TGTGCCAGCGGGACAGATAGCAATCAGCCCCAGCATTTT.

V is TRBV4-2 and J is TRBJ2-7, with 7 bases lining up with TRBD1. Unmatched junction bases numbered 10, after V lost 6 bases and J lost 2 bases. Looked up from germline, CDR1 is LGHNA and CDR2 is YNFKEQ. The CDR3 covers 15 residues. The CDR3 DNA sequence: TGTGCCAGCAGTCCCTTAGGGACAGTAACCTACGAGCAGTACTTC. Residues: CASSPLGTVTYEQYF.

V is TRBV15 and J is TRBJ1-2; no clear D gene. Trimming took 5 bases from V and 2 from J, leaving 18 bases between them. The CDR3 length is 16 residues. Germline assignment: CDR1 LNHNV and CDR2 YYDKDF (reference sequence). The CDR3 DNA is TGTGCCACCAGCCCGCGGGCCTCTCTTACCAACTATGGCTACACCTTC. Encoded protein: CATSPRASLTNYGYTF. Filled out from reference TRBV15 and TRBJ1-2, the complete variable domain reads DAMVIQNPRYQVTQFGKPVTLSCSQTLNHNVMYWYQQKSSQAPKLLFHYYDKDFNNEADTPDNFQSRRPNTSFCFLDIRSPGLGDTAMYLCATSPRASLTNYGYTFGSGTRLTVV.

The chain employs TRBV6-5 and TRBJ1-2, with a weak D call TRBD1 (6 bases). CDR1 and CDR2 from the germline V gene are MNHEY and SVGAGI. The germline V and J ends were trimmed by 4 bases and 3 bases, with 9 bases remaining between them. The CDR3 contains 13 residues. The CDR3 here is CASSLDSYYGYTF. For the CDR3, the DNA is TGTGCCAGCAGTTTGGACAGCTACTATGGCTACACCTTC.

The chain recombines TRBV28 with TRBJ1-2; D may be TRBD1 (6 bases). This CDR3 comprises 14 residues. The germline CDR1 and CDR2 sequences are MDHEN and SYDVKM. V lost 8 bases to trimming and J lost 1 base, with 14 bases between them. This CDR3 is CASRGGTNNYGYTF. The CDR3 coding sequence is TGTGCCAGCCGCGGGGGGACAAATAACTATGGCTACACCTTC.

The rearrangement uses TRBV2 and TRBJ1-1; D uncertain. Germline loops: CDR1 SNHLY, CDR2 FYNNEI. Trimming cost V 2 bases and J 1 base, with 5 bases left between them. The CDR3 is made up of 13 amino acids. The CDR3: CASSERSNTEAFF. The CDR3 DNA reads TGTGCCAGCAGTGAAAGGTCGAACACTGAAGCTTTCTTT.

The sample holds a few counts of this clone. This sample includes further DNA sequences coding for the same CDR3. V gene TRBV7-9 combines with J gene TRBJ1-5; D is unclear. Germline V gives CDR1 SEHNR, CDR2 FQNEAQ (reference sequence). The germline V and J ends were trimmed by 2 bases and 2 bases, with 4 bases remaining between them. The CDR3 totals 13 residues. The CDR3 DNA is TGTGCCAGCAGCTTAAGTGGCAATCAGCCCCAGCATTTT. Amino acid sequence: CASSLSGNQPQHF.

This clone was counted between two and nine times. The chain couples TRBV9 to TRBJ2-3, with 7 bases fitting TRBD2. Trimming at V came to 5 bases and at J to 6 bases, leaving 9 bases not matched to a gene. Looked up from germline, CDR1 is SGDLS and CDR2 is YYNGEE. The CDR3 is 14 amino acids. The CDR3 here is CASRKGTTVDTQYF. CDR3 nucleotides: TGTGCCAGCAGGAAGGGGACTACGGTGGATACGCAGTATTTT.

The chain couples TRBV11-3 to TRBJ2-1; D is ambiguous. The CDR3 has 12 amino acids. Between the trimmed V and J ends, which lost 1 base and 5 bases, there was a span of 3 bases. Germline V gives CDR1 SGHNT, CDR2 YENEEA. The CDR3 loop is CASSLGDNEQFF. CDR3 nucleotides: TGTGCCAGCAGCTTAGGGGACAATGAGCAGTTCTTC.

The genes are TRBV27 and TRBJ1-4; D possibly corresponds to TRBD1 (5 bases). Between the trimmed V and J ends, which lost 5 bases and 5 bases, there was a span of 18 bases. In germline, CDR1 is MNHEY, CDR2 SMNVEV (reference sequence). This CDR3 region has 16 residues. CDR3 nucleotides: TGTGCCAGCAGTACCCTCGGGACGGCCGCAAATGAAAAACTGTTTTTT. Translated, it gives CASSTLGTAANEKLFF.

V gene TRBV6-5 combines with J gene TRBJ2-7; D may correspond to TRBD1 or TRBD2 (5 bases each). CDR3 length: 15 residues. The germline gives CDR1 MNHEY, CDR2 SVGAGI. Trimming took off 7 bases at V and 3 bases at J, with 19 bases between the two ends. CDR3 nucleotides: TGTGCCAGCACCCAGGGAGAGGGGCTGGTCTACGAGCAGTACTTC. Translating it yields CASTQGEGLVYEQYF.